This T cell receptor (beta chain) was profiled in a study of T cells in Graves' hyperthyroidism and ophthalmopathy. RNA transcripts provided the source from which TCR beta CDR3 regions were amplified. An initial round of RT-PCR targeting the TCR CDR3 relied on the HTBI primer set. Each CDR3 protein gets one entry after TCRdb re-called the multiplex PCR reads with MiXCR. Counted here are 45,000 to 50,000 distinct CDR3 sequences, more than 40% occurring once; the ten biggest clones make up roughly a third. Stable hyperthyroidism: no ophthalmopathy progression over 18 months of follow-up. The CDR3 runs 15 residues. The germline V gene encodes CDR1 DFQATT and CDR2 SNEGSKA (reference sequence). V lost 6 bases to trimming and J lost 0 bases; unmatched junction nucleotides: 4. The table lists this clonotype with a count of one.

The rearrangement joins TRBV20-1 to TRBJ1-4, with 10 bases fitting TRBD1. Material: peripheral blood or thyroid tissue (not recorded which). The source of this sequence is a woman aged 45-59 years with Graves' hyperthyroidism. The CDR3 loop is CSAAGTGATNEKLFF. In DNA, the CDR3 is TGCAGTGCCGCCGGGACAGGGGCAACTAATGAAAAACTGTTTTTT.